The 27 T cell receptor beta chains below come from one sample, sequenced in a study of T-cell memory formation after mild COVID-19. TCRdb independently ran MiXCR on the 5' RACE reads; one entry per CDR3 protein. The data hold a few hundred thousand distinct CDR3 sequences, with 20% to 30% observed a single time. Source material: PBMCs or a T cell subset sorted from them (not recorded which). These receptors all come from an adult woman who had mild COVID-19 (a few samples of this study predate the infection). Cell type and time point are not known.

This chain connects TRBV5-1 to TRBJ1-1; 10 positions match TRBD1. CDR3 length: 14 amino acids. Per germline, CDR1 SGHRS and CDR2 YFSETQ. After removal of 4 bases from V and 6 bases from J, the junction contained 6 bases not matched to a gene. Here the CDR3 DNA reads TGCGCCAGCAGCCGGGACAGGGGAATTTCTGAAGCTTTCTTT. It yields the protein CASSRDRGISEAFF.

The DNA of the CDR3 is TGCAGCTCCAGGCTGAACACTGAAGCTTTCTTT. Its translation: CSSRLNTEAFF. This sequence joins TRBV20-1 and TRBJ1-1; no definite D call. Germline assignment: CDR1 DFQATT and CDR2 SNEGSKA (reference sequence). The CDR3 consists of 11 residues.

This clonotype was detected only a few times. This chain joins TRBV24-1 and TRBJ2-1; 9 bases line up with TRBD1. Germline CDR1 reads KGHDR; CDR2 reads SFDVKD. The CDR3 extends over 14 amino acids. V gave up 10 bases and J gave up 9 bases; unmatched junction bases: 12. CDR3: CATSGTGWAGEQFF. The CDR3 DNA reads TGTGCCACATCCGGGACAGGGTGGGCCGGTGAGCAGTTCTTC.

The chain uses TRBV20-1 and TRBJ2-2, with TRBD2 matching over 10 bases. This CDR3 is built from 14 residues. Germline loops: CDR1 DFQATT, CDR2 SNEGSKA (reference sequence). Trimming cost V 1 base and J 6 bases; bases outside gene matches: 2. The CDR3 DNA reads TGCAGTGCTAGAGTTCTAGCGGGAGCCGGGGAGCTGTTTTTT. Protein: CSARVLAGAGELFF.

V is TRBV6-2 or TRBV6-3 and J is TRBJ1-2; D gene ambiguous. The CDR3 is made up of 13 amino acids. Germline V gene data show CDR1 as MNHEY and CDR2 as SVGEGT. V lost 3 bases and J 4 bases, leaving 9 bases between the germline ends. CDR3: CASSYSVAYGYTF. The DNA of the CDR3 is TGTGCCAGCAGTTATTCGGTGGCCTATGGCTACACCTTC.

This clonotype was observed a handful of times. CDR3 loop: CASSPLGLAGGPNNEQFF. In DNA form, the CDR3 reads TGCGCCAGCAGCCCCCTCGGACTAGCGGGAGGGCCCAACAATGAGCAGTTCTTC. The chain links TRBV4-3 to TRBJ2-1, with 15 bases lining up with TRBD2. CDR1 LGHNA and CDR2 YSLEER come from the germline V gene. There are 18 residues in the CDR3. Trimming removed 4 bases from V and 5 bases from J; junction bases left unmatched: 9.

The V call is TRBV5-1, the J call TRBJ2-3; D unclear. The CDR3 contains 16 residues. The germline gives CDR1 SGHRS, CDR2 YFSETQ. Deletions cut 4 bases from V and 0 bases from J, with 15 bases between. CDR3 coding DNA: TGCGCCAGCAGCATTCGGACCGGATCTAGCACAGATACGCAGTATTTT. This sequence encodes CASSIRTGSSTDTQYF.

This chain joins TRBV9 and TRBJ2-1, with no clear D. The CDR3 consists of 17 residues. From germline, CDR1 is SGDLS and CDR2 YYNGEE. Trimming shortened V by 0 bases and J by 0 bases, and 13 bases separated the two germline ends. The CDR3: CASSVASSPSSYNEQFF. In DNA form, the CDR3 reads TGTGCCAGCAGCGTAGCTTCCAGCCCCAGCTCCTACAATGAGCAGTTCTTC.

The chain has TRBV12-3 or TRBV12-4 and TRBJ2-1, with 7 nucleotides matching TRBD2. The J segment lost 6 bases and the V segment lost 6 bases, leaving 8 bases of the junction unmatched. The CDR3 length is 14 residues. The CDR3 bases are TGTGCCAGCAGCCGGGAGGCGGGTCTCAATGAGCAGTTCTTC. The encoded protein is CASSREAGLNEQFF.

This clonotype has a handful of counts. The V and J genes are TRBV5-6 and TRBJ2-3; possibly TRBD2 for D (6 bases). V was trimmed by 4 bases and J by 1 base, leaving 31 bases between them. Germline V gives CDR1 SGHDT, CDR2 YYEEEE. CDR3 size: 21 residues. The CDR3 sequence: CASSPWTPSVGPTGGTDTQYF. Written as DNA, the CDR3 is TGTGCCAGCAGCCCGTGGACTCCATCCGTGGGGCCGACGGGGGGCACAGATACGCAGTATTTT.

This rearrangement joins TRBV6-5 to TRBJ1-1; D not resolved. CDR1 and CDR2 (germline): MNHEY, SVGAGI. The V and J ends lost 4 bases and 3 bases respectively, with 6 bases between them. CDR3 length: 12 amino acids. In DNA, the CDR3 is TGTGCCAGCAGTTCCACATACACTGAAGCTTTCTTT. It codes for CASSSTYTEAFF.

This clonotype was seen a few times. DNA for the CDR3: TGCGCCAGCAAAGGACAGGGGAACACTGAAGCTTTCTTT. Residues: CASKGQGNTEAFF. The rearrangement joins TRBV5-1 to TRBJ1-1, with 8 bases that match TRBD1. The CDR3 is 13 residues long. Per germline, CDR1 SGHRS and CDR2 YFSETQ. V lost 6 bases to trimming and J lost 1 base; unmatched junction nucleotides: 2.

In this sample, this clonotype turned up a few times. V is TRBV12-3 or TRBV12-4 and J is TRBJ2-3, with TRBD1 identical over 9 bases. V shed 6 bases, J shed 8 bases, and the junction held 12 bases outside the gene matches. This CDR3 region has 15 residues. The CDR3 region is CASSERQGELGTQYF. The CDR3 region has the DNA TGTGCCAGCAGCGAAAGACAGGGGGAATTGGGTACGCAGTATTTT.

The chain has TRBV9 and TRBJ2-2, with D unresolved. V dropped 6 bases and J dropped 1 base, with 4 bases sitting between them. This CDR3 region has 12 residues. In germline, CDR1 is SGDLS, CDR2 YYNGEE. CDR3 region: CASNKNTGELFF. CDR3 DNA: TGTGCCAGCAACAAGAACACCGGGGAGCTGTTTTTT.

The genes are TRBV10-3 and TRBJ2-1, with 8 bases that match TRBD2. CDR1 is ENHRY and CDR2 is SYGVKD in the germline V gene. V trimming: 3 bases; J trimming: 4 bases; junction bases outside the gene matches: 2. CDR3 length: 14 residues. The CDR3 sequence is CAISDTGGYNEQFF. CDR3 bases: TGTGCCATCAGTGATACGGGAGGGTACAATGAGCAGTTCTTC.

This clonotype was detected ten times or more. The chain recombines TRBV7-9 with TRBJ2-7; 7 bases fit TRBD1. CDR3 size: 12 residues. Trimming removed 4 bases from V and 11 bases from J; junction bases left unmatched: 8. Per the germline V gene, CDR1 is SEHNR and CDR2 is FQNEAQ (reference sequence). In nucleotides, the CDR3 is TGTGCCAGCAGCTCTCGACAGGGTCGAGAGTACTTC. Translation: CASSSRQGREYF.

This clonotype has only a few counts. V and J are TRBV7-9 and TRBJ2-1, with a possible D match to TRBD2 (6 bases). The germline gives CDR1 SEHNR, CDR2 FQNEAQ (reference sequence). There are 13 residues in the CDR3. V was cut by 6 bases and J by 9 bases, with 15 bases left in between. The CDR3 region has the DNA TGTGCCAGCAGAGTAACTAGCTTTGGTGAGCAGTTCTTC. Residues: CASRVTSFGEQFF.

This clonotype came up many times. The chain combines TRBV10-3 with TRBJ2-7; D is unclear. This CDR3 region has 12 residues. V shed 4 bases and J shed 3 bases, with 7 bases lying between them. The germline gives CDR1 ENHRY, CDR2 SYGVKD. The CDR3 nucleotides are TGTGCCATCAGTGCAGGCCGCTACGAGCAGTACTTC. Amino acids: CAISAGRYEQYF.

This clonotype was recorded a few times. The rearrangement joins TRBV2 to TRBJ1-5, with D tentatively TRBD1 (5 bases). CDR1 is SNHLY and CDR2 is FYNNEI in the germline V gene. V was cut by 8 bases and J by 5 bases, with 13 bases left in between. The CDR3 has 13 residues. CDR3 DNA: TGTGCCAGCCGCGTTGTGGGGCATCAGCCCCAGCATTTT. It specifies CASRVVGHQPQHF. Full variable domain (remainder filled in from reference TRBV2 and TRBJ1-5): EPEVTQTPSHQVTQMGQEVILRCVPISNHLYFYWYRQILGQKVEFLVSFYNNEISEKSEIFDDQFSVERPDGSNFTLKIRSTKLEDSAMYFCASRVVGHQPQHFGDGTRLSIL.

A few counts support this clonotype. The chain combines TRBV7-9 with TRBJ2-5; D perhaps matches TRBD2 (5 bases). V was trimmed by 2 bases and J by 3 bases, leaving 10 bases between them. The CDR3 sequence is 14 residues long. Germline lookup yields CDR1 SEHNR and CDR2 FQNEAQ (reference sequence). CDR3 sequence: CASSLSGLEETQYF. In DNA, the CDR3 is TGTGCCAGCAGCTTATCTGGACTCGAAGAGACCCAGTACTTC.

A remark on this clonotype: The germline gene is not matched at one end of the junction; a read error may be the cause. CDR3 sequence: CDSLDTLTDTQYF. DNA for the CDR3: TGTGACAGCCTTGACACACTCACAGATACGCAGTATTTT. V is TRBV6-5 and J is TRBJ2-3; no firm D call. This CDR3 is built from 13 residues. Per germline, CDR1 MNHEY and CDR2 SVGAGI.

The chain uses TRBV7-3 and TRBJ2-5, with 7 bases that match TRBD1. Germline trimming cut 6 bases from V and 3 bases from J; bases unmatched to any gene: 10. The CDR3 loop spans 15 amino acids. The germline gives CDR1 SGHTA, CDR2 FQGTGA. DNA for the CDR3: TGTGCCAGCAGTCAACAGACAGGGCTGGAAGAGACCCAGTACTTC. Its protein product is CASSQQTGLEETQYF.

The chain employs TRBV7-9 and TRBJ2-5; no clear D gene. The CDR3 is 16 residues long. Per the germline V gene, CDR1 is SEHNR and CDR2 is FQNEAQ (reference sequence). V was pared by 5 bases and J by 4 bases, with 20 bases between. CDR3 protein: CASSPPSPTGRETQYF. Here the CDR3 DNA reads TGTGCCAGCAGCCCTCCCTCGCCCACGGGTCGAGAGACCCAGTACTTC.

This clonotype was observed a few times. The genes are TRBV10-3 and TRBJ2-7; D not resolved. The CDR3 contains 14 residues. Deletions cut 7 bases from V and 0 bases from J, with 13 bases between. Germline CDR1 is ENHRY and CDR2 is SYGVKD. As DNA, the CDR3 is TGTGCCATCAAGGGCCAGGCAAGCTCCTACGAGCAGTACTTC. Encoded protein: CAIKGQASSYEQYF.

The V and J genes are TRBV12-3 or TRBV12-4 and TRBJ2-3, with TRBD1 as a possible D gene (5 bases). The CDR3 loop spans 14 amino acids. Between the trimmed V and J ends, which lost 6 bases and 2 bases, there was a span of 12 bases. The chain's CDR3 is CASSPRETTDTQYF. The CDR3 DNA follows: TGTGCCAGCAGCCCCAGGGAAACCACAGATACGCAGTATTTT.

V and J are TRBV5-1 and TRBJ2-7; TRBD2 matches at 8 bases. This CDR3 is 14 amino acids long. CDR1 SGHRS and CDR2 YFSETQ come from the germline V gene. J gave up 2 bases and V 4 bases, and 5 bases lay outside the gene matches. The CDR3 reads CASSMGLVAYEQYF. For the CDR3, the DNA is TGCGCCAGCAGCATGGGACTAGTCGCCTACGAGCAGTACTTC.

A few counts support this clonotype. The V gene is TRBV10-3, the J gene TRBJ1-2, with D possibly being TRBD1 (6 bases). CDR3 length: 14 residues. Trimming took off 3 bases at V and 3 bases at J, with 11 bases between the two ends. The V gene's germline CDR1 is ENHRY and CDR2 SYGVKD. This chain's CDR3 is CAISEYSGDYGYTF. For the CDR3, the DNA is TGTGCCATCAGTGAATATTCAGGGGACTATGGCTACACCTTC.